This T cell receptor (beta chain) appears in the sequencing data of a study of cytomegalovirus exposure and HLA in healthy donors. In the study overall: A data release that came early held roughly 90 million unique TCRs from HLA-typed donors.

The germline gives CDR1 LNHNV, CDR2 YYDKDF (reference sequence). The CDR3 covers 17 residues. Trimming pared 0 bases from V and 2 bases from J, leaving 17 bases between. It was with 60 Vbeta and 13 Jbeta primers that the PCR ran. Data came from immunoSEQ multiplex PCR; TCRdb stores just in-frame clones and leaves some out. Of 160,000 or so clones detected, approximately 85% appear once; the ten largest clones hold roughly 10%. Notes on this clone: Its antigen remains unknown.

Donors counted as nominally healthy when sampled, yet unrecorded immune exposures were likely. Overall study results and limits: Analysis was performed later, and it showed HLA-associated TCR beta chains to be more clonally expanded than equally common others. Serostatus for CMV was the only available immune exposure information.

The receptor's source is a man aged 50-60 years in good health and CMV-seropositive. The chain employs TRBV15 and TRBJ2-7; no reliable D call. Sequences were obtained from PBMCs. The CDR3 DNA reads TGTGCCACCAGCAGAGATAAAGCCCGCCAGGCCCCCTACGAGCAGTACTTC. Translating it yields CATSRDKARQAPYEQYF.